This T cell receptor (beta chain) was profiled in a study of read filtering for tumor transcriptome and immune sequencing. This clonotype appeared many times. From roughly 0.4 ug of RNA, a library with molecular barcoded alpha/delta and beta/gamma adaptors was made. From the reads, TCRdb called clonotypes with MiXCR, one entry per CDR3 protein. The data contain 100,000 to 150,000 distinct CDR3 sequences, roughly an eighth of them singletons. The specimen sequenced was a population of CD138-negative cells sorted from bone marrow. The receptor was derived from a donor at least 40 years old with multiple myeloma.

Written as DNA, the CDR3 is TGTGCCAGCAGCCCAGACCCCACCGGGGAGCTGTTTTTT. This translates into CASSPDPTGELFF. The genes are TRBV7-8 and TRBJ2-2, with unresolved D. Germline V gene sequence: CDR1 SGHVS, CDR2 FQNEAQ. The CDR3 sequence is 13 residues long. Trimming pared 5 bases from V and 4 bases from J, leaving 8 bases between.